These 26 T cell receptor beta chains originate from one sample sequenced in a study of blood T cell repertoires in COVID-19. Generated by immunoSEQ multiplex PCR, the TCRdb table keeps only in-frame clones and is missing some. The repertoire consists of a few hundred thousand clones, with approximately 87% occurring once and the leading ten covering 7.8%. The sample consisted of peripheral blood. The origin of the receptors is a woman between 50 and 59 years old who had recovered from COVID-19.

This chain joins TRBV6-5 and TRBJ2-3; no definite D call. V was trimmed by 2 bases and J by 5 bases, leaving 11 bases between them. This CDR3 comprises 14 residues. The germline gives CDR1 MNHEY, CDR2 SVGAGI. CDR3 protein: CASSYGQFRDTQYF. In DNA, the CDR3 is TGTGCCAGCAGTTACGGGCAGTTTCGAGATACGCAGTATTTT.

J is TRBJ2-7 and V is TRBV7-2; D not resolved. The germline gives CDR1 SGHTA, CDR2 FQGNSA. Trimming left V 4 bases short and J 4 bases short, with 11 bases between. This CDR3 region has 13 residues. The CDR3: CASSSVPRYEQYF. In nucleotides, the CDR3 is TGTGCCAGCAGCTCCGTCCCCAGGTACGAGCAGTACTTC.

The chain employs TRBV6-2 or TRBV6-3 and TRBJ1-5, with TRBD1 identical over 7 bases. The CDR3 consists of 15 residues. Germline values: CDR1 MNHEY, CDR2 SVGEGT. The junction had 7 bases not matched to a gene; V was cut back by 2 bases and J by 6 bases. The CDR3 reads CASSYNRGRGQPQHF. The CDR3 region has the DNA TGTGCCAGCAGTTACAACAGGGGCCGCGGTCAGCCCCAGCATTTT.

This clone occurred a few times. The germline gene is not matched at one end of the junction; a read error may be the cause. V is TRBV28 and J is TRBJ1-2; 8 nucleotides align to TRBD1. The germline CDR1 and CDR2 sequences are MDHEN and SYDVKM. This CDR3 comprises 11 residues. CDR3 sequence reads: CASSPRDRLHF. For the CDR3, the DNA is TGTGCCAGCAGCCCCCGGGACAGGCTGCACTTC.

This clone showed up just once. V and J are TRBV7-9 and TRBJ2-7; 8 positions match TRBD1. Germline-derived CDR1 and CDR2 are SEHNR and FQNEAQ (reference sequence). The CDR3 is made up of 13 amino acids. Trimming removed 4 bases from V and 7 bases from J; junction bases left unmatched: 6. In nucleotides, the CDR3 is TGTGCCAGCAGCTCTTCGGACAGGGATGAGCAGTACTTC. Its protein product is CASSSSDRDEQYF.

The table lists this clone with a few counts. The chain joins TRBV5-4 to TRBJ2-1, with no clear D. The ends were cut back, 4 bases at V and 0 bases at J, with 11 bases in the middle. The CDR3 spans 15 residues. Germline values: CDR1 SGHNT, CDR2 YYREEE (reference sequence). The CDR3 nucleotides read TGTGCCAGCAGCCGAACAGCACGCTCCTACAATGAGCAGTTCTTC. This encodes CASSRTARSYNEQFF.

The chain combines TRBV7-2 with TRBJ1-1; 9 bases align to TRBD1. Trimming at V came to 5 bases and at J to 10 bases, leaving 8 bases not matched to a gene. Germline CDR1 is SGHTA and CDR2 is FQGNSA. CDR3 length: 13 residues. In DNA form, the CDR3 reads TGTGCCAGCAGCCCTACCGGGACAGGGTTAGCTTTCTTT. Translation: CASSPTGTGLAFF.

The J gene is TRBJ2-3, the V gene TRBV15; possibly TRBD2 for D (6 bases). The CDR3 sequence is 16 residues long. V lost 3 bases and J lost 0, with 13 bases in between. CDR1 is LNHNV and CDR2 is YYDKDF in the germline V gene (reference sequence). The CDR3 region is CATSSIGTESTDTQYF. The CDR3, as DNA: TGTGCCACCAGCAGTATTGGGACTGAAAGCACAGATACGCAGTATTTT.

The chain couples TRBV28 to TRBJ2-3; D unclear. The ends were cut back, 4 bases at V and 0 bases at J, with 5 bases in the middle. This CDR3 is 13 amino acids long. Germline CDR1 is MDHEN and CDR2 is SYDVKM. CDR3 in amino acids: CASSSPSTDTQYF. The CDR3 DNA is TGTGCCAGCAGTTCCCCAAGCACAGATACGCAGTATTTT.

The genes are TRBV7-9 and TRBJ2-2; TRBD2 matches 10 bases. From germline, CDR1 is SEHNR and CDR2 FQNEAQ (reference sequence). Trimming removed 8 bases from V and 5 bases from J; junction bases left unmatched: 5. The CDR3 is 14 residues long. The CDR3 nucleotides read TGTGCCAGCTCGACTAGCGGGCTAACCGGGGAGCTGTTTTTT. This sequence encodes CASSTSGLTGELFF.

The chain links TRBV15 to TRBJ2-1; D unclear. Per the germline V gene, CDR1 is LNHNV and CDR2 is YYDKDF (reference sequence). The CDR3 is 13 residues long. The V gene lost 0 bases and the J gene lost 7 bases, with 7 bases spanning the gap. DNA of the CDR3: TGTGCCACCAGCAGAGATCTGAGGAATGAGCAGTTCTTC. The encoded protein is CATSRDLRNEQFF.

The rearrangement uses TRBV28 and TRBJ1-2; D is uncertain. The CDR3 spans 12 residues. Trimming cost V 7 bases and J 4 bases, with 10 bases left between them. Looked up from germline, CDR1 is MDHEN and CDR2 is SYDVKM. CDR3 bases: TGTGCCAGCACCTCTCTCTTCTATGGCTACACCTTC. Its protein product is CASTSLFYGYTF.

The chain joins TRBV5-5 to TRBJ2-7, with TRBD1 as a possible D gene (6 bases). CDR1 and CDR2 (germline): SGHKS, YYEKEE (reference sequence). V shed 5 bases and J shed 1 base, with 16 bases lying between them. CDR3 length: 15 amino acids. The CDR3 DNA reads TGTGCCAGCAGGGGTGGGGTTGGGACATCCTACGAGCAGTACTTC. Protein: CASRGGVGTSYEQYF. Full variable domain (remainder filled in from reference TRBV5-5 and TRBJ2-7): DAGVTQSPTHLIKTRGQQVTLRCSPISGHKSVSWYQQVLGQGPQFIFQYYEKEERGRGNFPDRFSARQFPNYSSELNVNALLLGDSALYLCASRGGVGTSYEQYFGPGTRLTVT.

This chain joins TRBV7-2 and TRBJ2-3; D is possibly TRBD2 (6 bases). The germline CDR1 and CDR2 sequences are SGHTA and FQGNSA. This CDR3 region has 15 residues. V shed 2 bases and J shed 1 base, with 10 bases lying between them. CDR3 loop: CASSLTSRGTDTQYF. The CDR3 DNA reads TGTGCCAGCAGCTTAACTAGCCGGGGCACAGATACGCAGTATTTT.

J is TRBJ1-1 and V is TRBV10-3; 8 bases agree with TRBD1. Trimming took 6 bases from V and 1 from J; bases not matched to a gene: 10. Germline lookup yields CDR1 ENHRY and CDR2 SYGVKD. This CDR3 has 16 amino acids. CDR3 nucleotide sequence: TGTGCCATCAGATCAGGACAGGGTGGTGGGAACACTGAAGCTTTCTTT. Residues: CAIRSGQGGGNTEAFF.

The rearrangement links TRBV5-4 to TRBJ1-2; possible D gene TRBD1, 6 bases. Germline V CDR1 and CDR2: SGHNT, YYREEE (reference sequence). Trimming took off 0 bases at V and 6 bases at J, with 18 bases between the two ends. CDR3 size: 16 residues. In DNA, the CDR3 is TGTGCCAGCAGCTTGGGAGTTGACAGGAGCCCTCATGGCTACACCTTC. Amino acids: CASSLGVDRSPHGYTF.

Here the CDR3 reads CASRPEGLGEQYF. The CDR3 DNA is TGTGCCAGTAGGCCGGAGGGATTGGGCGAGCAGTACTTC. This rearrangement joins TRBV19 to TRBJ2-7; possible D gene TRBD2, 6 bases. The germline V gene has CDR1 LNHDA and CDR2 SQIVND (reference sequence). CDR3 length: 13 residues. V lost 6 bases and J 6 bases, leaving 15 bases between the germline ends.

The chain carries TRBV24-1 and TRBJ1-2; TRBD1 matches 10 bases. Losses at the gene ends were 7 bases for V and 3 bases for J; bases not matched to a gene: 4. The CDR3 covers 14 residues. Per germline, CDR1 KGHDR and CDR2 SFDVKD. CDR3 amino acids: CATRGTGEDYGYTF. CDR3 DNA sequence: TGTGCCACCAGGGGGACAGGGGAGGACTATGGCTACACCTTC.

V gene TRBV18 combines with J gene TRBJ2-7; D is perhaps TRBD2 (7 bases). There are 15 residues in the CDR3. V shed 3 bases and J shed 4 bases, with 16 bases lying between them. Germline assignment: CDR1 KGHSH and CDR2 LQKENI. CDR3 sequence reads: CASSPRQGGGYEQYF. As DNA, the CDR3 is TGTGCCAGCTCACCTCGTCAGGGAGGGGGGTACGAGCAGTACTTC.

The chain uses TRBV5-5 and TRBJ2-7; possible D gene TRBD2, 7 bases. The CDR3 runs 15 residues. Germline V gene data show CDR1 as SGHKS and CDR2 as YYEKEE (reference sequence). Trimming removed 0 bases from V and 0 bases from J, with 10 bases in between. For the CDR3, the DNA is TGTGCCAGCAGCTTGGTGGGGGGGCACTCCTACGAGCAGTACTTC. This encodes CASSLVGGHSYEQYF.

The V call is TRBV18, the J call TRBJ2-7; TRBD1 aligns across 8 bases. J lost 0 bases, V lost 4 bases, and 5 bases had no gene match. The CDR3 has 15 residues. Germline V lookup: CDR1 KGHSH, CDR2 LQKENI. In DNA, the CDR3 is TGTGCCAGCTCACGCACCGGACAGGGCTCCTACGAGCAGTACTTC. Its protein product is CASSRTGQGSYEQYF. The full variable domain, in which reference TRBV18 and TRBJ2-7 provide the parts outside the CDR3, is NAGVMQNPRHLVRRRGQEARLRCSPMKGHSHVYWYRQLPEEGLKFMVYLQKENIIDESGMPKERFSAEFPKEGPSILRIQQVVRGDSAAYFCASSRTGQGSYEQYFGPGTRLTVT.

The gene calls are TRBV19 and TRBJ2-1, with a possible D match to TRBD2 (6 bases). The CDR3 has 16 residues. Germline V gene sequence: CDR1 LNHDA, CDR2 SQIVND (reference sequence). The V and J ends lost 5 bases and 7 bases respectively, with 21 bases between them. The CDR3 nucleotides read TGTGCCAGTAGTTATAGTAGGAGGGGACGGGGGAATGAGCAGTTCTTC. Protein product: CASSYSRRGRGNEQFF.

The rearrangement joins TRBV5-6 to TRBJ2-3, with 12 bases fitting TRBD2. This CDR3 comprises 17 residues. CDR1 and CDR2 from the germline V gene are SGHDT and YYEEEE. The J segment lost 2 bases and the V segment lost 2 bases, leaving 6 bases of the junction unmatched. CDR3 nucleotides: TGTGCCAGCAGCTTTTCTGCTAGCGGGGGGGCCACAGATACGCAGTATTTT. Its protein is CASSFSASGGATDTQYF.

The chain combines TRBV27 with TRBJ2-3; a weak D match, TRBD2 (6 bases). Trimming pared 3 bases from V and 3 bases from J, leaving 13 bases between. The CDR3 is 15 amino acids. The germline gives CDR1 MNHEY, CDR2 SMNVEV (reference sequence). DNA for the CDR3: TGTGCCAGCAGTTTCATCGGGAGTAGGACAGATACGCAGTATTTT. Its protein product is CASSFIGSRTDTQYF.

The chain employs TRBV5-1 and TRBJ1-1; tentatively, D is TRBD1 (6 bases). Trimming removed 0 bases from V and 4 bases from J, with 22 bases in between. The germline gives CDR1 SGHRS, CDR2 YFSETQ. The CDR3 loop spans 18 amino acids. The CDR3 DNA reads TGCGCCAGCAGCTTGGCCAGGGTCAGGGGACGTCGGGGCACTGAAGCTTTCTTT. Translating gives CASSLARVRGRRGTEAFF.

The chain has TRBV28 and TRBJ1-1; D is uncertain. Trimming removed 3 bases from V and 10 bases from J, with 15 bases in between. This CDR3 has 13 residues. The germline gives CDR1 MDHEN, CDR2 SYDVKM. CDR3 sequence (DNA): TGTGCCAGCAGTTTTAGGGAGCCGAGGTTAGCTTTCTTT. Translated: CASSFREPRLAFF.